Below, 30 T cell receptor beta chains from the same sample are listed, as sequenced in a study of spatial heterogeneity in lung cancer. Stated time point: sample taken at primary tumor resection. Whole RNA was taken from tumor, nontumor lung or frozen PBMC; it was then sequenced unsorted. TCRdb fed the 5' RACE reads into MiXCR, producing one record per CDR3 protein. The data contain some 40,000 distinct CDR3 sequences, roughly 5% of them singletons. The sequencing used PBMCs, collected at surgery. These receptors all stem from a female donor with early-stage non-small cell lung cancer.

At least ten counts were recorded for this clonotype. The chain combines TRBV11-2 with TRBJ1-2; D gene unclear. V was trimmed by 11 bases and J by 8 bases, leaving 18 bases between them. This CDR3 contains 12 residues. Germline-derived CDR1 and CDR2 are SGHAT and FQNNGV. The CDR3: CAFRTGSGGYTF. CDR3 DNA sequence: TGTGCCTTTCGGACGGGTTCAGGAGGCTACACCTTC.

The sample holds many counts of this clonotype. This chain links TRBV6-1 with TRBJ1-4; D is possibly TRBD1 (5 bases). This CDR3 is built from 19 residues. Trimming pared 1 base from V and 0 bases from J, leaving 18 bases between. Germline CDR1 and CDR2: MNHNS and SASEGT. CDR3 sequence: CASSEGFGRAAATNEKLFF. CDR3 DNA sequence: TGTGCCAGCAGTGAAGGGTTCGGCAGGGCCGCGGCAACTAATGAAAAACTGTTTTTT.

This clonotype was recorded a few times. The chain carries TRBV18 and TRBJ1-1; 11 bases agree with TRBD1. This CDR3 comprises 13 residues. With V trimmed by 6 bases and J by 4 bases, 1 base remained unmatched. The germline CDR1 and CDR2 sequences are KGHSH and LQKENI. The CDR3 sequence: CASSGTGGTEAFF. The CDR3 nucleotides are TGTGCCAGCTCGGGGACAGGGGGCACTGAAGCTTTCTTT.

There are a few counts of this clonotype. CDR3 sequence (DNA): TGTGCCAGCAGCTTAGGTGCTAGCGGGGGGTACAATGAGCAGTTCTTC. It specifies CASSLGASGGYNEQFF. This chain links TRBV7-9 with TRBJ2-1, with TRBD2 matching over 11 bases. This CDR3 spans 16 amino acids. Germline CDR1 is SEHNR and CDR2 is FQNEAQ (reference sequence). The V segment lost 1 base and the J segment 4 bases; nucleotides outside the gene matches: 3.

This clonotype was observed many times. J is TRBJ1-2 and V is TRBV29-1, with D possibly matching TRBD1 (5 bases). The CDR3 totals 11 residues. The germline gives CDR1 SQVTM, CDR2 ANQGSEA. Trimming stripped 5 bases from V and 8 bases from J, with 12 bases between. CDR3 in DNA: TGCAGCGTTCCCGTGGGGGTGGGCTACACCTTC. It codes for CSVPVGVGYTF.

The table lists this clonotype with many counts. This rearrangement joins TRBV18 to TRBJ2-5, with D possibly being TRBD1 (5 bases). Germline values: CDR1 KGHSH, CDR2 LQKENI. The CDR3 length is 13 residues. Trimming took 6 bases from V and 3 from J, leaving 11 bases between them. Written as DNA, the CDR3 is TGTGCCAGCTCCCCGACAGTAAAAGAGACCCAGTACTTC. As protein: CASSPTVKETQYF. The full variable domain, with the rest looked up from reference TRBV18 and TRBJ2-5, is NAGVMQNPRHLVRRRGQEARLRCSPMKGHSHVYWYRQLPEEGLKFMVYLQKENIIDESGMPKERFSAEFPKEGPSILRIQQVVRGDSAAYFCASSPTVKETQYFGPGTRLLVL.

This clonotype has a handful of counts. The CDR3 DNA sequence: TGCAGCGTAGCGAGCGGGGGGGCATCGATTGAGACCCAGTACTTC. Translating it yields CSVASGGASIETQYF. The chain recombines TRBV29-1 with TRBJ2-5, with 10 nucleotides matching TRBD2. Germline CDR1 reads SQVTM; CDR2 reads ANQGSEA. The J segment lost 5 bases and the V segment lost 6 bases, leaving 12 bases of the junction unmatched. This CDR3 comprises 15 residues.

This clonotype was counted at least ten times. CDR3 sequence (DNA): TGCAGTGCTGGACCACAGGGATTCACAGATACGCAGTATTTT. It yields the protein CSAGPQGFTDTQYF. The chain couples TRBV20-1 to TRBJ2-3, with a weak D call TRBD1 (6 bases). Germline V gives CDR1 DFQATT, CDR2 SNEGSKA (reference sequence). This CDR3 region has 14 residues. V was shortened by 5 bases and J by 2 bases, with 14 bases between the two germline ends.

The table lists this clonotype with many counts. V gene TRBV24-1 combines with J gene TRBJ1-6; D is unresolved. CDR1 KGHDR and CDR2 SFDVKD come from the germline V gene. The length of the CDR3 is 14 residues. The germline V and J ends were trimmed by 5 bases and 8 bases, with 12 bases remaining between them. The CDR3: CATSGGGRDSPLHF. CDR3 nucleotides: TGTGCCACCAGTGGGGGTGGTCGAGATTCACCCCTCCACTTT.

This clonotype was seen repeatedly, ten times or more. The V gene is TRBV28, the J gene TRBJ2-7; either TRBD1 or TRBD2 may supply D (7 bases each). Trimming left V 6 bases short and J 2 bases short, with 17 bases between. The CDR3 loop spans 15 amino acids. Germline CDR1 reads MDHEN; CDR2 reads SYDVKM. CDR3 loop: CASRASGGLTYEQYF. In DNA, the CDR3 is TGTGCCAGCAGGGCCTCAGGGGGACTAACCTACGAGCAGTACTTC.

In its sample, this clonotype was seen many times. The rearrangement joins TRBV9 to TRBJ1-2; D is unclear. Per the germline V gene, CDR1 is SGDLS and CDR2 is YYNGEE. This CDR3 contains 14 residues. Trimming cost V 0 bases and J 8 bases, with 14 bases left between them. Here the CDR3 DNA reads TGTGCCAGCAGCGTAGAGTCCCAGATGGACGGCTACACCTTC. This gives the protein CASSVESQMDGYTF.

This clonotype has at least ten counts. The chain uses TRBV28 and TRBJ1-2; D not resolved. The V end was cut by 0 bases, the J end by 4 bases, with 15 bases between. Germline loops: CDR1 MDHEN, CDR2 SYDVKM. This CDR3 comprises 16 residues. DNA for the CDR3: TGTGCCAGCAGTTTATGGACGGCAGCAAGCGGCTATGGCTACACCTTC. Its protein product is CASSLWTAASGYGYTF.

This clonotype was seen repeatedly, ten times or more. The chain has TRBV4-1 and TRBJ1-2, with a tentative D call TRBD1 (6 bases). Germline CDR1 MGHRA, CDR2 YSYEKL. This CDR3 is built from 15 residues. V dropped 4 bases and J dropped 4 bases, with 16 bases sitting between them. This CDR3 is CASSPRTELSYGYTF. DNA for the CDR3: TGCGCCAGCAGCCCGAGGACAGAACTAAGCTATGGCTACACCTTC.

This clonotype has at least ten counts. The CDR3 spells CASSQGGGRGYTF. In DNA, the CDR3 is TGTGCCAGCAGCCAAGGAGGGGGCCGCGGCTACACCTTC. The chain recombines TRBV4-2 with TRBJ1-2; 7 bases match TRBD1. After removal of 1 base from V and 8 bases from J, the junction contained 4 bases not matched to a gene. The CDR3 is made up of 13 amino acids. From germline, CDR1 is LGHNA and CDR2 YNFKEQ.

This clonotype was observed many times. The CDR3 here is CASVGQSNTEAFF. For the CDR3, the DNA is TGTGCCAGCGTGGGACAGTCGAACACTGAAGCTTTCTTT. The chain combines TRBV6-1 with TRBJ1-1; TRBD1 matches at 7 bases. V lost 8 bases, J lost 1 base, and 4 bases stayed unmatched. The CDR3 runs to 13 residues. Germline assignment: CDR1 MNHNS and CDR2 SASEGT.

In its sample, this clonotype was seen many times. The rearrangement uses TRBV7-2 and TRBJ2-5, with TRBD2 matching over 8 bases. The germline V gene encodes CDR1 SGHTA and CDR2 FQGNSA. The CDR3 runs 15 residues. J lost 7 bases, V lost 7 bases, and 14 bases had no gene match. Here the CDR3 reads CASNVGGGTGRTQYF. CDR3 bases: TGTGCCAGCAACGTAGGCGGGGGGACCGGACGGACCCAGTACTTC.

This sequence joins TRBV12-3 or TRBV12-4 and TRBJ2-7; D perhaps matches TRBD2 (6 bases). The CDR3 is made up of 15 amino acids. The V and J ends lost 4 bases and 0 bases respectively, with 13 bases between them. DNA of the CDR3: TGTGCCAGCAGTTCTCGGCGGGGCAGCTCCTACGAGCAGTACTTC. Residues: CASSSRRGSSYEQYF.

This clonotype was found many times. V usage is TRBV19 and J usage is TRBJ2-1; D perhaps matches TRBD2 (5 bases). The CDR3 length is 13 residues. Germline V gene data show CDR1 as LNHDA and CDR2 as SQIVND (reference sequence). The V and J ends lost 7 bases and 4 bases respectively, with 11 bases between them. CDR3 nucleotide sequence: TGTGCCAGTAACCCGGGCGGGTACAATGAGCAGTTCTTC. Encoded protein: CASNPGGYNEQFF.

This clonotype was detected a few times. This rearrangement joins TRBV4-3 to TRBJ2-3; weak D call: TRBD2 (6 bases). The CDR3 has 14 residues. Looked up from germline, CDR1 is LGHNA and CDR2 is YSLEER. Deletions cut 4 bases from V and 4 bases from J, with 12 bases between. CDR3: CASSLEGLADTQYF. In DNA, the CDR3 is TGCGCCAGCAGCCTTGAGGGACTGGCAGATACGCAGTATTTT.

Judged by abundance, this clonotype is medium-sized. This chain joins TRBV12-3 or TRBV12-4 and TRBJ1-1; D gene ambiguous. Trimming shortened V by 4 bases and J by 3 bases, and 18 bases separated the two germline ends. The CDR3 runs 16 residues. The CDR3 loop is CASSSLPGLPDTEAFF. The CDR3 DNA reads TGTGCCAGCAGTTCCCTCCCCGGGCTTCCAGACACTGAAGCTTTCTTT.

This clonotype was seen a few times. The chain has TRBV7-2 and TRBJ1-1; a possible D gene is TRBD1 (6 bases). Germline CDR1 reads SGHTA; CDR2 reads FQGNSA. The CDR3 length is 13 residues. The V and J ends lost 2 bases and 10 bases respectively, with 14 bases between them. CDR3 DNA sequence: TGTGCCAGCAGCTTACTAGGGGGGAGGCGAGCTTTCTTT. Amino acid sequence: CASSLLGGRRAFF. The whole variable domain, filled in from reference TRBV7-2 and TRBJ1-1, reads GAGVSQSPSNKVTEKGKDVELRCDPISGHTALYWYRQSLGQGLEFLIYFQGNSAPDKSGLPSDRFSAERTGGSVSTLTIQRTQQEDSAVYLCASSLLGGRRAFFGQGTRLTVV.

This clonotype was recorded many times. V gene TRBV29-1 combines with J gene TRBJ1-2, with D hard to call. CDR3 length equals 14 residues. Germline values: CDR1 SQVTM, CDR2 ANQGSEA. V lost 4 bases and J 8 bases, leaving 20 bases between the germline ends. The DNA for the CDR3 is TGCAGCGTTGGAATGGCCCTAGACCCTATGGGCTACACCTTC. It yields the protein CSVGMALDPMGYTF. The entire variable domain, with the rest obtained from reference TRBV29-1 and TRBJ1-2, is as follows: SAVISQKPSRDICQRGTSLTIQCQVDSQVTMMFWYRQQPGQSLTLIATANQGSEATYESGFVIDKFPISRPNLTFSTLTVSNMSPEDSSIYLCSVGMALDPMGYTFGSGTRLTVV.

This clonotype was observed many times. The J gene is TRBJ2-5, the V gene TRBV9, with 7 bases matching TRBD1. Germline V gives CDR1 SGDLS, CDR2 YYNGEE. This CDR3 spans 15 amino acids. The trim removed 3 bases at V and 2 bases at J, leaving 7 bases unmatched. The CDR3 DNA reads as TGTGCCAGCAGCGGGGCGGACAGGAGACAAGAGACCCAGTACTTC. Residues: CASSGADRRQETQYF.

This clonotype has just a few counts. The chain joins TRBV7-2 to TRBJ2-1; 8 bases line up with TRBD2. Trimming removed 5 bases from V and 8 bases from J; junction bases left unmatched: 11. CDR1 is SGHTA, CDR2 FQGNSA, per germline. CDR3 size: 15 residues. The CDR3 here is CASSRASGRFDEQFF. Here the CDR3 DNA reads TGTGCCAGCAGCCGCGCTAGCGGGCGTTTCGATGAGCAGTTCTTC.

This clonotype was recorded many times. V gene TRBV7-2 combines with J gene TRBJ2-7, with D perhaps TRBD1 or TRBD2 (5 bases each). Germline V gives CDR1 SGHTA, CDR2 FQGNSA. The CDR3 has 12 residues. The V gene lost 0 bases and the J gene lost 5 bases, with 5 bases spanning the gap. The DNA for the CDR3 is TGTGCCAGCAGCTTAGCGGGACACGAGCAGTACTTC. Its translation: CASSLAGHEQYF.

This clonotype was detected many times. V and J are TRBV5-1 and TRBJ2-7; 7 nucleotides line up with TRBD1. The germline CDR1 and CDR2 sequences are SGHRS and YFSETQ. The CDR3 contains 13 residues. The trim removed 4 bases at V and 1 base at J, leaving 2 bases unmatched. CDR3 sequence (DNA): TGCGCCAGCAGCGACAGGGTATCCTACGAGCAGTACTTC. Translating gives CASSDRVSYEQYF.

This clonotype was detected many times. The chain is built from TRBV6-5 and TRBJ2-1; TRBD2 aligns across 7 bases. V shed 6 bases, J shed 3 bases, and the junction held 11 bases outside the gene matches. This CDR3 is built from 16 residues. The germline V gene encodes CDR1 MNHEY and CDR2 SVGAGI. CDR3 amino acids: CASSRPGLVNYNEQFF. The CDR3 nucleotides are TGTGCCAGCAGCAGACCCGGACTAGTGAACTACAATGAGCAGTTCTTC.

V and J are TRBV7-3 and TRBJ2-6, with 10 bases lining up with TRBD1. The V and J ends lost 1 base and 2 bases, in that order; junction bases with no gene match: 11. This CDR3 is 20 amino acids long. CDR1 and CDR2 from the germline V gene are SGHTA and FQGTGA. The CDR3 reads CASSLMVFGTGAPGANVLTF. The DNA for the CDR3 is TGTGCCAGCAGCTTAATGGTCTTTGGGACAGGGGCTCCTGGGGCCAACGTCCTGACTTTC. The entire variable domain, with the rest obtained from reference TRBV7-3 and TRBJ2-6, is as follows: GAGVSQTPSNKVTEKGKYVELRCDPISGHTALYWYRQSLGQGPEFLIYFQGTGAADDSGLPNDRFFAVRPEGSVSTLKIQRTERGDSAVYLCASSLMVFGTGAPGANVLTFGAGSRLTVL.

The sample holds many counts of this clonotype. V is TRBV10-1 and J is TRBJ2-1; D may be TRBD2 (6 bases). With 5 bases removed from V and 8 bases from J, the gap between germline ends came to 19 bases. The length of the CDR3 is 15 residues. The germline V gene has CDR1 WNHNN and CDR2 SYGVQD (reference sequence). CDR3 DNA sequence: TGCGCCAGCAGTAACACCGGGACTCGAGACGATGAGCAGTTCTTC. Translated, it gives CASSNTGTRDDEQFF.

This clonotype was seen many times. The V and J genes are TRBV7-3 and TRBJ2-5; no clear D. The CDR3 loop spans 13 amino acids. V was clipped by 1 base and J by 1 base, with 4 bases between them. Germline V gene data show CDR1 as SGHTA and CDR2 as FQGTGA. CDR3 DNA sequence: TGTGCCAGCAGCTTAATCAGCCAAGAGACCCAGTACTTC. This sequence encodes CASSLISQETQYF.